This T cell receptor (beta chain) was observed in a study of T cells expressing NK-cell markers. General study findings and limits: The dominant NKG2C+ clonotypes represented about 1.0-8% of CD8+ T cells in six donors.

Synthesis of TCR beta cDNA relied on 5'RACE template switching carrying UMIs. From its re-call of the 5' RACE reads, TCRdb lists each CDR3 protein once, without DNA. This sample contains around 550,000 distinct CDR3 sequences. Comments on this clonotype: Its antigen is not identified.

Germline V gene lookup returns CDR1 MNHNS and CDR2 SASEGT. The CDR3 has 13 residues. The genes are TRBV6-1 and TRBJ1-3. Sequencing was done on a sample of blood T cells: a sorted CD56 or NKG2C T cell subset, CD4+ or CD8+ T cells, or bulk PBMC T cells (not recorded which). The sequence was obtained from a man aged 18 to 30 in good health. The CDR3 protein is CASSEARRNTIYF.